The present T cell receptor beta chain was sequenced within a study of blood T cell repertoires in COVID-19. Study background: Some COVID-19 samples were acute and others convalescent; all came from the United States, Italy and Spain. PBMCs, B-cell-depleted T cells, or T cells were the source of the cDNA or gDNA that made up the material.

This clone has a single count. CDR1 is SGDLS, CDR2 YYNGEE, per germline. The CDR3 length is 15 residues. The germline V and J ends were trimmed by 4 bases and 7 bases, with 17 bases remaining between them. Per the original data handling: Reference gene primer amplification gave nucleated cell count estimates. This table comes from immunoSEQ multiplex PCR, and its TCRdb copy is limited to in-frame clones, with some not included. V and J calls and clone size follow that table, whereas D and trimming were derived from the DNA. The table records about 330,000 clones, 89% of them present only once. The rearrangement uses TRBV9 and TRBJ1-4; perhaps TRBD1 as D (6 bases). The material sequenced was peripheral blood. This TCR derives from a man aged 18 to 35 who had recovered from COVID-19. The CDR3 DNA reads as TGTGCCAGCAGCCTAAGCGGGGGGGCGCCTGAAAAACTGTTTTTT. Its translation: CASSLSGGAPEKLFF.